This T cell receptor (beta chain) was documented in a study of shared clonotypes between healthy human individuals. Method: immunoSEQ multiplex PCR; TCRdb's copy keeps in-frame clones and lacks some. The sample consists of a few million clones, about 94% of them appearing once. Study-wide findings and caveats: Researchers sampled only blood; tissue repertoires likely differ.

The CDR3 runs to 12 residues. Germline values: CDR1 ENHRY, CDR2 SYGVKD. The V and J ends lost 10 bases and 10 bases, in that order; junction bases with no gene match: 10. The study drew its donors from healthy HIV-negative adults without recent acute infections or vaccinations. Caucasian adults living in Nashville, Tennessee, provided all samples. Details on this clone: The antigen is unknown.

This clonotype was sampled from a man between 18 and 29 years old in good health. The chain links TRBV10-3 to TRBJ2-1, with 7 nucleotides matching TRBD2. What was sequenced was naive CD4+ T cells sorted from blood. The subset is: CD45RA+ positively selected. For the CDR3, the DNA is TGTGCCACGAGGGAGGGCGTGCAGGAGCAGTTCTTC. Its translation: CATREGVQEQFF.